This T cell receptor beta chain was documented in a study of lymphopenia after photon versus proton radiotherapy. Overall study findings and caveats: Post-nadir diversity loss with photons came from oligoclonal expansion, particularly CD8+ Temra cells. A bigger post-nadir fall in TCR diversity correlated inversely with survival time in deceased patients.

Using immunoSEQ multiplex PCR, the repertoire was profiled, and TCRdb retains in-frame clones only, with some absent. Of 70,000 to 95,000 clones listed, approximately 82% are singletons. With regard to this clone: The antigen is undetermined.

The specimen comprised peripheral blood, sampled from a patient treated with proton-based radiotherapy. The sequence was obtained from a man aged 60-69 years with pancreatic cancer.

The CDR3 nucleotides are TGTGCCAGCATCGAGGACGGCTGGAACACTGAAGCTTTCTTT. Amino acid sequence: CASIEDGWNTEAFF. This chain connects TRBV28 to TRBJ1-1; D uncertain. The length of the CDR3 is 14 residues. Between the trimmed V and J ends, which lost 7 bases and 1 base, there was a span of 13 bases. CDR1 MDHEN and CDR2 SYDVKM come from the germline V gene.